These T cell receptor beta chains were read from a single sample in a study of Ad26.COV2.S vaccination and SARS-CoV-2 variants. Here immunoSEQ multiplex PCR was the method, and the copy in TCRdb shows in-frame clones only, minus some. There are about 440,000 clones in the sample; around 90% occur only once, and under 4.5% lies in the top ten. Source: peripheral blood, taken in a trial of Ad26.COV2.S vaccine versus placebo. These receptors all stem from a person aged 18-65 years who received the Ad26.COV2.S COVID-19 vaccine or a placebo. Both conserved end residues are part of each CDR3. D genes are given only for firm matches. Clone size, where shown, is once, few, many, or a class for clones that have expanded.

few	TRBV7-6	NA	TRBJ1-4	TGTGCCAGCAGCTGGGAAAACGTTGCAACTAATGAAAAACTGTTTTTT	CASSWENVATNEKLFF
NA	TRBV28	NA	TRBJ1-5	TGTGCCAGCAGTCCTCAGGAGGGGGGTGTAATGCCCCAGCATTTT	CASSPQEGGVMPQHF
NA	TRBV19	NA	TRBJ2-2	TGTGCCAGTGGCCACGGGGAGCTGTTTTTT	CASGHGELFF
NA	TRBV6-5	NA	TRBJ1-4	TGTGCCAGCAGTACGCGGACAACAACTAATGAAAAACTGTTTTTT	CASSTRTTTNEKLFF
NA	TRBV7-8	NA	TRBJ2-4	TGTGCCAGCAGCCATGGCACGGGAACCAAAAACATTCAGTACTTC	CASSHGTGTKNIQYF
NA	TRBV9	NA	TRBJ2-1	TGTGCCAGCAGCTCCCCCACTAGTATCAATGAGCAGTTCTTC	CASSSPTSINEQFF
NA	TRBV5-6	TRBD1	TRBJ1-3	TGTGCCAGCAGCTTGGCTGGGGACAGGGGGGTACACACCATATATTTT	CASSLAGDRGVHTIYF
NA	TRBV6-6	TRBD1	TRBJ1-5	TGTGCCAGCAGTGGGAGGACAGGGGATAGCAATCAGCCCCAGCATTTT	CASSGRTGDSNQPQHF
once	TRBV6-6	NA	TRBJ1-1	TGTGCCAGCAGTGGCGCGCTACTCTTT	CASSGALLF
NA	TRBV27	NA	TRBJ2-6	TGTGCCAGCAGTTTATTCGGCTGGGTCTCTGGGGCCAACGTCCTGACTTTC	CASSLFGWVSGANVLTF
NA	TRBV10-2	TRBD1	TRBJ1-5	TGCGCCAGCAGTGAAGGGTCCAGGGGGCCGCCTAATCAGCCCCAGCATTTT	CASSEGSRGPPNQPQHF
NA	TRBV7-2	TRBD2	TRBJ2-5	TGTGCCAGCAAGGCTAGCGGGGTCCAAGAGACCCAGTACTTC	CASKASGVQETQYF
NA	TRBV4-2	NA	TRBJ2-7	TGTGCCAGCAGCCAGACCCCTTCCTACGAGCAGTACTTC	CASSQTPSYEQYF
NA	TRBV6-5	NA	TRBJ2-4	TGTGCCAGCAGGCAGGGGGGAAGGAACATTCAGTACTTC	CASRQGGRNIQYF
NA	TRBV5-1	TRBD1	TRBJ2-1	TGCGCCAGCAGCCTTAGGACAGGGGACAATGAGCAGTTCTTC	CASSLRTGDNEQFF
once	TRBV4-2	TRBD2	TRBJ2-1	TGTGCCAGCAGCCAAGATGAGGGAGGGCGCGACAATGAGCAGTTCTTC	CASSQDEGGRDNEQFF
once	TRBV10-1	NA	TRBJ2-2	TGCGCCAGCAGTGAGTGGGACTCTCCGTTAACCGGGGAGCTGTTTTTT	CASSEWDSPLTGELFF
NA	TRBV25-1	NA	TRBJ1-5	TGTGCCAGCAGCTATACAGGGTCTCATCAGCCCCAGCATTTT	CASSYTGSHQPQHF
NA	TRBV15	NA	TRBJ2-5	TGTGCCACCAGCAGGGGTAATTTAGAGACCCAGTACTTC	CATSRGNLETQYF
NA	TRBV19	TRBD1	TRBJ2-5	TGTGCCAGTAGCTCGACAGGGGAAGAGACCCAGTACTTC	CASSSTGEETQYF
NA	TRBV19	TRBD1	TRBJ2-3	TGTGCCAGTAGTATTTGGGGACAGGAGTTCACAGATACGCAGTATTTT	CASSIWGQEFTDTQYF
NA	TRBV5-4	TRBD2	TRBJ2-2	TGTGCCAGCAGCTTGGCCGGGACTAGCGGGAGTTATACCGGGGAGCTGTTTTTT	CASSLAGTSGSYTGELFF
NA	TRBV7-9	TRBD1	TRBJ1-2	TGTGCCAGCAGCTACTTCTCGACAGGGGGCTCTGGCTACACCTTC	CASSYFSTGGSGYTF
once	TRBV2	NA	TRBJ1-3	TGTGCCACCACACCCAACTCTGGAAACACCATATATTTT	CATTPNSGNTIYF
NA	TRBV5-1	NA	TRBJ2-5	TGCGCCAGCAGTCCAACCACAGGAAGGGAGACCCAGTACTTC	CASSPTTGRETQYF
NA	TRBV24-1	NA	TRBJ2-5	TGTGCCACCAGTTTGGGGGTGCGGGAGACCCAGTACTTC	CATSLGVRETQYF
few	TRBV9	NA	TRBJ1-3	TGTGCCAGCAGCAATCACCGGGTGAACGGAAACACCATATATTTT	CASSNHRVNGNTIYF
NA	TRBV7-8	NA	TRBJ2-5	TGTGCCAGCAGCTTAGTTAGGGGCAGGGGCGCCGAGACCCAGTACTTC	CASSLVRGRGAETQYF
NA	TRBV19	NA	TRBJ2-1	TGTGCCAGCTCCACGACAGGAGGCTCCTACAATGAGCAGTTCTTC	CASSTTGGSYNEQFF
NA	TRBV5-1	TRBD2	TRBJ2-3	TGCGCCAGCAGCTCCGGAACTAGCGGGACAGATACGCAGTATTTT	CASSSGTSGTDTQYF
NA	TRBV5-5	NA	TRBJ2-1	TGTGCCAGCAGCTTAGGGTCCTACAATGAGCAGTTCTTC	CASSLGSYNEQFF